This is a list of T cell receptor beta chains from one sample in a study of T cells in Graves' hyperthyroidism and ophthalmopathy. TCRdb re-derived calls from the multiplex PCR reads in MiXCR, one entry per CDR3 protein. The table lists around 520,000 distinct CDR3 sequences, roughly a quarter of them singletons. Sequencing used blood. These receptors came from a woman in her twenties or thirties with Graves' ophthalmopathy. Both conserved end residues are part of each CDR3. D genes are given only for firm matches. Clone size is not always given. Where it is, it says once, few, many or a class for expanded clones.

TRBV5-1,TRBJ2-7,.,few,TGCGCCAGCAGCTTGGATACGAAACAGGGTTACGAGCAGTACTTC,CASSLDTKQGYEQYF
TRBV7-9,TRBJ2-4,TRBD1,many,TGTGCCAGCAGCTTACAGACAGGGGGGCTAGCCAAAAACATTCAGTACTTC,CASSLQTGGLAKNIQYF
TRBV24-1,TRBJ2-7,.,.,TGTGCCACTAGCAAAGAAGGGTACGAGCAGTACTTC,CATSKEGYEQYF
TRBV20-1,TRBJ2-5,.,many,TGCAGTGCTAGGACTGACAGGGAGACCCAGTACTTC,CSARTDRETQYF
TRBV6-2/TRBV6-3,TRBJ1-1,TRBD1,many,TGTGCCAGCAGTTACGAACGCGGGGCAGGGGGTGACACTGAAGCTTTCTTT,CASSYERGAGGDTEAFF
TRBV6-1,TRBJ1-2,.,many,TGTGCCAGCAGTGGGGACGGGTGGTCGAACTATGGCTACACCTTC,CASSGDGWSNYGYTF
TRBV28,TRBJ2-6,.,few,TGTGCCAGCAGTTTCATTTACGGGGCCAACGTCCTGACTTTC,CASSFIYGANVLTF
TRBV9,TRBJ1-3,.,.,TGTGCCAGCAGCCCGAGAACCCCAGGGTCAGGAAACACCATATATTTT,CASSPRTPGSGNTIYF
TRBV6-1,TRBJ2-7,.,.,TGTGCCAGCACCCCGAGGGGGGGGTCCTACGAGCAGTACTTC,CASTPRGGSYEQYF
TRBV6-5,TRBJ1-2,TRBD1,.,TGTGCCAGCAGTTACAACAGGGGCCTAGCTAACTATGGCTACACCTTC,CASSYNRGLANYGYTF
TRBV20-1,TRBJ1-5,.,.,TGCAGTGCTAGGCAAGACACTAATAGCAATCAGCCCCAGCATTTT,CSARQDTNSNQPQHF
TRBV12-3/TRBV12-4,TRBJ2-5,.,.,TGTGCCAGCAGTTTTATTCGAGAGACCCAGTACTTC,CASSFIRETQYF
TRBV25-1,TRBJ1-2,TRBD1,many,TGTGCCAGCAGTGTAGTGACAGGGGCCAGCTATGGCTACACCTTC,CASSVVTGASYGYTF
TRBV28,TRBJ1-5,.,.,TGTGCCAGCAGTTCCCCTGCGGGGGGCAGCAATCAGCCCCAGCATTTT,CASSSPAGGSNQPQHF
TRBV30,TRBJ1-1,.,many,TGTGCCTGGAGTGGTTACGCTGAAGCTTTCTTT,CAWSGYAEAFF
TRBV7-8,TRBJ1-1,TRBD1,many,TGTGCCAGCAGCGAGACCCCGGACAGGGTGAACACTGAAGCTTTCTTT,CASSETPDRVNTEAFF
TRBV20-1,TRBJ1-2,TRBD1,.,TGCAGTGCTAAAGACAGGGGTAATAACTATGGCTACACCTTC,CSAKDRGNNYGYTF
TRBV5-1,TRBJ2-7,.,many,TGCGCCAGCAGGTTGAAGGGGGGACGGTACGAGCAGTACTTC,CASRLKGGRYEQYF
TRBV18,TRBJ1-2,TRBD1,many,TGTGCCAGCTCATCAGCGACAGGGACGCGCTATGGCTACACCTTC,CASSSATGTRYGYTF
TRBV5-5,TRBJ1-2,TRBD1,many,TGTGCCAGCAGCTTTTGGGACAGGGAAAACTATGGCTACACCTTC,CASSFWDRENYGYTF
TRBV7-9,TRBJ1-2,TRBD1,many,TGTGCCAGCAGCCTAGAGACAGGGTCCAACTATGGCTACACCTTC,CASSLETGSNYGYTF
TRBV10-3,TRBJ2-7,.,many,TGTGCCATCAGAGAGACCTACGAGCAGTACTTC,CAIRETYEQYF
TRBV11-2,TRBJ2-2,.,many,TGTGCCAGCAGTCCCAGGACGGAGAACACCGGGGAGCTGTTTTTT,CASSPRTENTGELFF
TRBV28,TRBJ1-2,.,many,TGTGCCAGCAACGGACAGCCCTATGGCTACACCTTC,CASNGQPYGYTF